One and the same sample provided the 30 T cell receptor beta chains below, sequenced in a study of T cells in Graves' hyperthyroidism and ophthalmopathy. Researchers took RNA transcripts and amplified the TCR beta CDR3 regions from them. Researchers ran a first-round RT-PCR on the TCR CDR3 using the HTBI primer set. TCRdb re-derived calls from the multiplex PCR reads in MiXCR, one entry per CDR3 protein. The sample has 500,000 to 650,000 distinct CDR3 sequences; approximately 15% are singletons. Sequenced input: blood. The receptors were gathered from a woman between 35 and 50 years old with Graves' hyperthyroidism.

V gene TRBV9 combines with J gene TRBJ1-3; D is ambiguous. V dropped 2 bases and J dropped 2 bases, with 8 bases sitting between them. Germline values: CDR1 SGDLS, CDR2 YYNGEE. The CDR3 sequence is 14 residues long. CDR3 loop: CASSVSDAGNTIYF. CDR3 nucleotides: TGTGCCAGCAGCGTTAGCGACGCTGGAAACACCATATATTTT.

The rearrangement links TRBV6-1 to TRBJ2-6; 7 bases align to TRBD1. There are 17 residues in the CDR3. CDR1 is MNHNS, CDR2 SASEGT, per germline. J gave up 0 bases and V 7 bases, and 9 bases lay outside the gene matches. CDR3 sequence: CASTLGQDDSGANVLTF. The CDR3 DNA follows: TGTGCCAGCACCCTAGGACAGGACGACTCTGGGGCCAACGTCCTGACTTTC.

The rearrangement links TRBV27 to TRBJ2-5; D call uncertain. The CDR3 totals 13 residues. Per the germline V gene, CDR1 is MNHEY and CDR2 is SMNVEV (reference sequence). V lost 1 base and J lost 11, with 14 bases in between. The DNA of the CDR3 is TGTGCCAGCAGTTTATGGCGTGAAGAGAAGCAGTACTTC. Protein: CASSLWREEKQYF.

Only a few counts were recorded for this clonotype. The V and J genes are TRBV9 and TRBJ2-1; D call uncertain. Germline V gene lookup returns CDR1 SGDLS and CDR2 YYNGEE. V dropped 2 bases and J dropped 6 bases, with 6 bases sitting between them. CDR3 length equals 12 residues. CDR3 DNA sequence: TGTGCCAGCAGCGTCTCAGTCAATGAGCAGTTCTTC. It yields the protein CASSVSVNEQFF.

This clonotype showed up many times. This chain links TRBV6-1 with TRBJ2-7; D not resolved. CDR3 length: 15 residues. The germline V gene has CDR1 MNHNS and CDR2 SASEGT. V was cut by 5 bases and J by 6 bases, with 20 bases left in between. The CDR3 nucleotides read TGTGCCAGCAGTAGAGACACTACCATCTCCCTCGAGCAGTACTTC. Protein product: CASSRDTTISLEQYF.

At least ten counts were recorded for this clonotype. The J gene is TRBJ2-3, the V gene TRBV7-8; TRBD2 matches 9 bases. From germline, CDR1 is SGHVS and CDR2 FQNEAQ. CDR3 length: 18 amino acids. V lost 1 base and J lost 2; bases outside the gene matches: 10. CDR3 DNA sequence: TGTGCCAGCAGCTTAGTCCCTAGCGGGATACGATACACAGATACGCAGTATTTT. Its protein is CASSLVPSGIRYTDTQYF.

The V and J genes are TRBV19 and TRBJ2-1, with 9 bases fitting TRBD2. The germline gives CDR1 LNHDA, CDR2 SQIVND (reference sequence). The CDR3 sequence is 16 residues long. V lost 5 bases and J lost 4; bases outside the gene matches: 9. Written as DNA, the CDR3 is TGTGCCAGTAGTCTGGCTAGCGGGAACGCTTACAATGAGCAGTTCTTC. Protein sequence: CASSLASGNAYNEQFF.

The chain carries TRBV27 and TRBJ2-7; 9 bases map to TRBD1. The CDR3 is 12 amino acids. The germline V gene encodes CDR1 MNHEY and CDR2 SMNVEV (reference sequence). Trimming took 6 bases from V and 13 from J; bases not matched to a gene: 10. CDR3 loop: CASRFDRGEEYF. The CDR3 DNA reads TGTGCCAGCAGGTTCGACAGGGGGGAGGAATACTTC.

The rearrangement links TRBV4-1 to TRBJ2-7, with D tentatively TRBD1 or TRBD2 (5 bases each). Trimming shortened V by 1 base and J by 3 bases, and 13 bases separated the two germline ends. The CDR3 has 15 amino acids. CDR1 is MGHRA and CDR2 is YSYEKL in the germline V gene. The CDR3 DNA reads TGCGCCAGCAGCCAAGGGGAGACAGCGGTCTACGAGCAGTACTTC. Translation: CASSQGETAVYEQYF.

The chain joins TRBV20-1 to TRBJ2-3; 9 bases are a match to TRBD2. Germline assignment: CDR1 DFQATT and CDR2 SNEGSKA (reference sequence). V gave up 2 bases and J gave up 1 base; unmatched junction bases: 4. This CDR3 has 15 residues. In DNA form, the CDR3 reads TGCAGTGCTAGACTAGCGGGGCCGGGCACAGATACGCAGTATTTT. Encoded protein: CSARLAGPGTDTQYF.

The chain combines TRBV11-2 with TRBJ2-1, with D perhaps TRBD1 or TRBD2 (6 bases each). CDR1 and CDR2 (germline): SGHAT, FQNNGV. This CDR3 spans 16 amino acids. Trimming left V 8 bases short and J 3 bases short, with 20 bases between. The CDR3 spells CASFRGLRRVYNEQFF. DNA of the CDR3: TGTGCCAGCTTCCGGGGGCTAAGACGGGTCTACAATGAGCAGTTCTTC.

CDR3 DNA: TGCGCCAGCAGCTTGGTGGCGGGAGGACGAGATACGCAGTATTTT. Protein sequence: CASSLVAGGRDTQYF. This chain links TRBV5-1 with TRBJ2-3, with 8 bases that match TRBD2. CDR1 is SGHRS, CDR2 YFSETQ, per germline. Trimming removed 0 bases from V and 5 bases from J; junction bases left unmatched: 5. CDR3 length equals 15 residues.

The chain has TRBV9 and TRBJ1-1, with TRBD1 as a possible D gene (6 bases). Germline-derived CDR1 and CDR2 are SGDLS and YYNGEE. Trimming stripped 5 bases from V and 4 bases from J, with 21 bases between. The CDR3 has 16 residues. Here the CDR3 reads CASSRTGGGGGTEAFF. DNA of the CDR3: TGTGCCAGCAGTCGCACGGGGGGCGGAGGCGGCACTGAAGCTTTCTTT.

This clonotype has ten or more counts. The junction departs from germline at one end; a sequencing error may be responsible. In DNA, the CDR3 is TGTGCCAGCAGCCAAGAACCGGGACTAGCGGGATTATCAGGGGCCTACAGTGAGCAGTTCTTC. Amino acid sequence: CASSQEPGLAGLSGAYSEQFF. The J gene is TRBJ2-1, the V gene TRBV3-1; 13 nucleotides align to TRBD2. Germline loops: CDR1 LGHDT, CDR2 YNNKEL (reference sequence). This CDR3 is built from 21 residues.

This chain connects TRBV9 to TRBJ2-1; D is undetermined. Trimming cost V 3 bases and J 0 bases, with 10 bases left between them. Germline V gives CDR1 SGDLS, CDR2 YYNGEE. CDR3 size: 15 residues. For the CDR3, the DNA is TGTGCCAGCAGCGGACGGCTTAGCTCCTACAATGAGCAGTTCTTC. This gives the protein CASSGRLSSYNEQFF.

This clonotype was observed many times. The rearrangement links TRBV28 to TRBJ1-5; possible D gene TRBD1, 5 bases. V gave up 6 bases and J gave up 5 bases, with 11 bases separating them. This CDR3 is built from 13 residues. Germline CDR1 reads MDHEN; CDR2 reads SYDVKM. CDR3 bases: TGTGCCAGCAGGGTAATAGGGGATCAGCCCCAGCATTTT. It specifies CASRVIGDQPQHF.

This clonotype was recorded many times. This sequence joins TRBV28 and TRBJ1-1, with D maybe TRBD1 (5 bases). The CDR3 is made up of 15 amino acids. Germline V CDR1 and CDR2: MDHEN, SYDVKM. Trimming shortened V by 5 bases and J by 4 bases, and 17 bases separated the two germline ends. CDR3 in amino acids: CASSIIGAVGTEAFF. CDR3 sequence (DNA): TGTGCCAGCAGTATAATAGGGGCGGTGGGCACTGAAGCTTTCTTT. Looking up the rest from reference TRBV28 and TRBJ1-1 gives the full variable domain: DVKVTQSSRYLVKRTGEKVFLECVQDMDHENMFWYRQDPGLGLRLIYFSYDVKMKEKGDIPEGYSVSREKKERFSLILESASTNQTSMYLCASSIIGAVGTEAFFGQGTRLTVV.

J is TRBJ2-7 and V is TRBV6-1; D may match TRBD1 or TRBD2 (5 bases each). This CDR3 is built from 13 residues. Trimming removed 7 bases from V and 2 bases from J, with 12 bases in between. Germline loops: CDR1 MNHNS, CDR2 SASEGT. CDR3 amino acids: CASTRDGPYEQYF. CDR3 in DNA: TGTGCCAGCACCCGGGACGGCCCCTACGAGCAGTACTTC.

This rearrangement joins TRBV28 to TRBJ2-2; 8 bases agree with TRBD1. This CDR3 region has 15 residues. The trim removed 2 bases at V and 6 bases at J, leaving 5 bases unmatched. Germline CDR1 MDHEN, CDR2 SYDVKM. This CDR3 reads CASSLTGGRAGELFF. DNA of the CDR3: TGTGCCAGCAGTTTAACAGGGGGGAGAGCCGGGGAGCTGTTTTTT.

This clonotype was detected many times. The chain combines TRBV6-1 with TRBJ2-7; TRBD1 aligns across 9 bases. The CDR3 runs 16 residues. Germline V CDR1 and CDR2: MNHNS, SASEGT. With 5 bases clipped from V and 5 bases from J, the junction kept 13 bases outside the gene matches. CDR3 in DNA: TGTGCCAGCAGTTTATCCGGGACAGGGCTTAGGAACGAGCAGTACTTC. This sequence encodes CASSLSGTGLRNEQYF.

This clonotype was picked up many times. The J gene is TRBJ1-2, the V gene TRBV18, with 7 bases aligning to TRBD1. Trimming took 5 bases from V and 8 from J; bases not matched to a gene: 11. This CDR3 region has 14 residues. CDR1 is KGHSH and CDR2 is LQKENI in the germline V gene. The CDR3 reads CASSASGTDRGYTF. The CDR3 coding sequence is TGTGCCAGCTCAGCATCCGGGACAGACCGAGGCTACACCTTC.

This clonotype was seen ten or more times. The CDR3 DNA sequence: TGTGCCTGGAGTGTATCAGGGGGAGGCTACACCTTC. As protein: CAWSVSGGGYTF. This chain links TRBV30 with TRBJ1-2, with TRBD1 identical over 7 bases. The germline CDR1 and CDR2 sequences are GTSNPN and SVGIG (reference sequence). This CDR3 has 12 amino acids. Losses at the gene ends were 0 bases for V and 8 bases for J; bases not matched to a gene: 3.

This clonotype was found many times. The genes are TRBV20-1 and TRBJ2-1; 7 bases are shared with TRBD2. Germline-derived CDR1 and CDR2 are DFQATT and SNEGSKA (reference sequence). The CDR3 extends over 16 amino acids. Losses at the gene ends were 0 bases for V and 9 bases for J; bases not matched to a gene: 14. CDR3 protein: CSARDPLAGESGEQFF. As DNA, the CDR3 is TGCAGTGCTAGAGATCCCCTGGCGGGAGAAAGTGGTGAGCAGTTCTTC.

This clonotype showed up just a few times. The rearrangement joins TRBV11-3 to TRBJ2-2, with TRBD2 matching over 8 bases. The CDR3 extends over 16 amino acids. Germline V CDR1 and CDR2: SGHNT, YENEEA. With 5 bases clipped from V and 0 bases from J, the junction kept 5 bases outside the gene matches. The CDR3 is CASSPNSGANTGELFF. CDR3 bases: TGTGCCAGCAGCCCTAATAGCGGGGCGAACACCGGGGAGCTGTTTTTT.

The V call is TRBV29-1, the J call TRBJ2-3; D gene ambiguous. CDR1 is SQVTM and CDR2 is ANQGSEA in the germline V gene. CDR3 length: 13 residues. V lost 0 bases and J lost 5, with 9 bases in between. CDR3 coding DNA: TGCAGCGTTGAAGATCGCAGGAGAGATACGCAGTATTTT. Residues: CSVEDRRRDTQYF.

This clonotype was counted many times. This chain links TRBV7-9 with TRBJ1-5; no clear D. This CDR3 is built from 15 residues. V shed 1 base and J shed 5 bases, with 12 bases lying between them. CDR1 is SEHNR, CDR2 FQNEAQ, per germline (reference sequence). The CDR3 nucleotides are TGTGCCAGCAGCTTAGGAGGCGCAGGTGATCAGCCCCAGCATTTT. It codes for CASSLGGAGDQPQHF. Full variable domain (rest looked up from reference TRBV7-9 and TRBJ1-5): DTGVSQNPRHKITKRGQNVTFRCDPISEHNRLYWYRQTLGQGPEFLTYFQNEAQLEKSRLLSDRFSAERPKGSFSTLEIQRTEQGDSAMYLCASSLGGAGDQPQHFGDGTRLSIL.

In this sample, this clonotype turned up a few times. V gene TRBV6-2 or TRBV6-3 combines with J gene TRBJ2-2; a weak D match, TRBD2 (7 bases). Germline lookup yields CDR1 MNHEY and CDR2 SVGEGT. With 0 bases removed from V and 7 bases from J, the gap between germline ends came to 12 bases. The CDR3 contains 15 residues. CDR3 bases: TGTGCCAGCAGTTACTCCGGGCGGGGGCACGGGGAGCTGTTTTTT. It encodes CASSYSGRGHGELFF.

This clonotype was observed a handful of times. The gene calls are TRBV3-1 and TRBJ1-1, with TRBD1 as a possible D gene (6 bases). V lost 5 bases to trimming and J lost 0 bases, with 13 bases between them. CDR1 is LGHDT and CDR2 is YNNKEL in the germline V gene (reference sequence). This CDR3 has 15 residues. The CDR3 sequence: CASSNTGAMNTEAFF. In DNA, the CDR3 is TGTGCCAGCAGCAACACGGGGGCCATGAACACTGAAGCTTTCTTT.

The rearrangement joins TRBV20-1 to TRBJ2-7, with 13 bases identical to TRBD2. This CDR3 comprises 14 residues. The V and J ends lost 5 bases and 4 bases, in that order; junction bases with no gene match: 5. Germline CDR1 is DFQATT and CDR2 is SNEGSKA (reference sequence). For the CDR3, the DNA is TGCAGTGCTGGGGGGACTAGCGGGACTTACGAGCAGTACTTC. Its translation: CSAGGTSGTYEQYF.

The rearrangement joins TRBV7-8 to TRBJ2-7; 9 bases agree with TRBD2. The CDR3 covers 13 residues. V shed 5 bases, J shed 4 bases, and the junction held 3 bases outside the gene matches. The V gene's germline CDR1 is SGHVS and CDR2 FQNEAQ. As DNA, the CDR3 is TGTGCCAGCAGCCGGACTAGCGATTACGAGCAGTACTTC. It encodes CASSRTSDYEQYF.